The next 4 T cell receptor beta chains were all read from a single sample in a study of radiation and T cells in renal cell carcinoma. The data were produced by immunoSEQ multiplex PCR, yet TCRdb's version contains in-frame clones alone and is incomplete. This table has about 130,000 clones, approximately 90% appearing once. Time point of the sample: blood 2 weeks post-SBRT. Regarding treatment: 15 Gy SBRT to primary tumor, nephrectomy 4 weeks later. The sample here was blood, taken from a patient whose treatment included radiotherapy and nephrectomy. The receptors were sampled from a woman in her seventies with renal cell carcinoma.

Notes on this clone: Within the sample, other DNA sequences also encode this same CDR3. The V gene is TRBV5-1, the J gene TRBJ1-2; D unclear. Trimming removed 0 bases from V and 1 base from J, with 4 bases in between. The CDR3 is 13 amino acids. CDR1 SGHRS and CDR2 YFSETQ come from the germline V gene. The CDR3 sequence is CASSLEVNYGYTF. The CDR3 DNA reads TGCGCCAGCAGCTTGGAAGTTAACTATGGCTACACCTTC.

This clone has just one count. The chain combines TRBV6-6 with TRBJ2-7, with 11 bases aligning to TRBD1. Germline V gene lookup returns CDR1 MNHNY and CDR2 SVGAGI (reference sequence). The J segment lost 6 bases and the V segment lost 5 bases, leaving 3 bases of the junction unmatched. The length of the CDR3 is 13 residues. CDR3 in amino acids: CASSRDRGSEQYF. The CDR3 DNA reads as TGTGCCAGCAGTCGGGACAGGGGGAGCGAGCAGTACTTC.

This clone was counted once. This chain connects TRBV5-1 to TRBJ2-7, with D tentatively TRBD1 (7 bases). The germline V gene has CDR1 SGHRS and CDR2 YFSETQ. V was clipped by 4 bases and J by 5 bases, with 16 bases between them. The CDR3 length is 14 residues. The CDR3 DNA reads as TGCGCCAGCAGCGCAGGGGGAGGTAGCGACGAGCAGTACTTC. Translating gives CASSAGGGSDEQYF. The full variable domain, rest sourced from reference TRBV5-1 and TRBJ2-7, is KAGVTQTPRYLIKTRGQQVTLSCSPISGHRSVSWYQQTPGQGLQFLFEYFSETQRNKGNFPGRFSGRQFSNSRSEMNVSTLELGDSALYLCASSAGGGSDEQYFGPGTRLTVT.

V is TRBV18 and J is TRBJ2-1; 12 bases are shared with TRBD2. This CDR3 comprises 16 residues. The trim removed 2 bases at V and 9 bases at J, leaving 8 bases unmatched. From germline, CDR1 is KGHSH and CDR2 LQKENI. The CDR3 loop reads CASSPRASGGATEQFF. Written as DNA, the CDR3 is TGTGCCAGCTCACCAAGGGCTAGCGGGGGGGCCACTGAGCAGTTCTTC. Looking up the rest from reference TRBV18 and TRBJ2-1 gives the full variable domain: NAGVMQNPRHLVRRRGQEARLRCSPMKGHSHVYWYRQLPEEGLKFMVYLQKENIIDESGMPKERFSAEFPKEGPSILRIQQVVRGDSAAYFCASSPRASGGATEQFFGPGTRLTVL.